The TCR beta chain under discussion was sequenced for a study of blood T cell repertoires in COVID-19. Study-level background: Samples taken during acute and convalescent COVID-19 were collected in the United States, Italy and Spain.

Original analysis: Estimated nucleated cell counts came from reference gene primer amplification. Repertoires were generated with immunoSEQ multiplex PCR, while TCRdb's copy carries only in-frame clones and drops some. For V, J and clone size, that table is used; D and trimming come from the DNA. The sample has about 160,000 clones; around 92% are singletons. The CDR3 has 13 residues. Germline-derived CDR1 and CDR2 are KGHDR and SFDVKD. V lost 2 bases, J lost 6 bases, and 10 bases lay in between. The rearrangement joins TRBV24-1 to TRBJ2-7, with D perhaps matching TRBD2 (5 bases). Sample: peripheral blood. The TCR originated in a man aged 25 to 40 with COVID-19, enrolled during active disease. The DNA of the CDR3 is TGTGCCACCAGTGATTCGAGGGTGAGCGAGCAGTACTTC. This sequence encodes CATSDSRVSEQYF.